This passage covers 30 T cell receptor beta chains from one sample sequenced in a study of blood T cell repertoires in COVID-19. Repertoires were generated with immunoSEQ multiplex PCR, while TCRdb's copy carries only in-frame clones and drops some. The data show about 140,000 clones, approximately 87% seen once. Sequenced: PBMCs or T cells enriched from blood (not recorded which). The receptors come from a middle-aged man in a cohort exposed to, infected with or recovered from COVID-19 (not recorded which).

The chain recombines TRBV19 with TRBJ1-5, with D uncertain. In germline, CDR1 is LNHDA, CDR2 SQIVND (reference sequence). The CDR3 totals 15 residues. Between the trimmed V and J ends, which lost 2 bases and 3 bases, there was a span of 11 bases. The CDR3 region is CASSIFGGFNQPQHF. Written as DNA, the CDR3 is TGTGCCAGTAGTATATTTGGCGGATTCAATCAGCCCCAGCATTTT.

This chain links TRBV9 with TRBJ2-7, with D unresolved. This CDR3 contains 14 residues. Per the germline V gene, CDR1 is SGDLS and CDR2 is YYNGEE. The V end was cut by 4 bases, the J end by 0 bases, with 11 bases between. CDR3 DNA sequence: TGTGCCAGCAGCCCGACAATTTCCTCCTACGAGCAGTACTTC. Translation gives CASSPTISSYEQYF.

In this sample, this clone turned up a few times. The chain combines TRBV2 with TRBJ2-7, with a possible D match to TRBD1 (6 bases). Looked up from germline, CDR1 is SNHLY and CDR2 is FYNNEI. The CDR3 totals 14 residues. The ends were cut back, 6 bases at V and 2 bases at J, with 14 bases in the middle. The CDR3 sequence is CASRALTGPYEQYF. CDR3 bases: TGTGCCAGCAGGGCCCTGACAGGCCCCTACGAGCAGTACTTC.

About this clone: Sequence at one end of the junction differs from germline and may be a read error. The chain employs TRBV3-1 (or the pseudogene TRBV3-2) and TRBJ1-2; D ambiguous. Germline lookup yields CDR1 LGHDT and CDR2 YNNKEL (reference sequence). The CDR3 is 11 amino acids. The CDR3 DNA is TGTGCCAGCAGCCAGGACTCGTTTGCCTACTTC. It translates to CASSQDSFAYF.

The V gene is TRBV18, the J gene TRBJ1-3; D call uncertain. Germline-derived CDR1 and CDR2 are KGHSH and LQKENI. Trimming stripped 3 bases from V and 0 bases from J, with 6 bases between. The CDR3 has 14 residues. CDR3 DNA: TGTGCCAGCTCACCTCAGCGCTCTGGAAACACCATATATTTT. Its translation: CASSPQRSGNTIYF.

This clone was counted once. The chain combines TRBV19 with TRBJ1-5; 10 bases map to TRBD1. Germline assignment: CDR1 LNHDA and CDR2 SQIVND (reference sequence). V lost 3 bases, J lost 6 bases, and 11 bases stayed unmatched. The CDR3 has 17 residues. CDR3 region: CASSMKPPGQGIQPQHF. In nucleotides, the CDR3 is TGTGCCAGTAGTATGAAACCACCGGGACAGGGGATTCAGCCCCAGCATTTT. Full variable domain (rest looked up from reference TRBV19 and TRBJ1-5): DGGITQSPKYLFRKEGQNVTLSCEQNLNHDAMYWYRQDPGQGLRLIYYSQIVNDFQKGDIAEGYSVSREKKESFPLTVTSAQKNPTAFYLCASSMKPPGQGIQPQHFGDGTRLSIL.

This sequence joins TRBV3-1 (or the pseudogene TRBV3-2) and TRBJ2-7, with D perhaps TRBD2 (5 bases). The V and J ends lost 1 base and 12 bases respectively, with 13 bases between them. CDR1 and CDR2 from the germline V gene are LGHDT and YNNKEL (reference sequence). CDR3 length equals 12 residues. The CDR3 bases are TGTGCCAGCAGCCAAGGGCTCGGGATTCGGTACTTC. Amino acids: CASSQGLGIRYF.

V and J are TRBV5-1 and TRBJ2-5, with 8 bases matching TRBD1. The CDR3 sequence is 14 residues long. Trimming cost V 4 bases and J 1 base; bases outside gene matches: 3. Per the germline V gene, CDR1 is SGHRS and CDR2 is YFSETQ. The CDR3, as DNA: TGCGCCAGCAGCATTGGACAGGGCCAAGAGACCCAGTACTTC. Residues: CASSIGQGQETQYF.

This clone was found a few times. This CDR3 is also generated by other DNA sequences in the sample. The rearrangement joins TRBV11-3 to TRBJ2-7; D perhaps matches TRBD2 (5 bases). CDR3 length: 13 residues. Trimming took 3 bases from V and 0 from J, leaving 6 bases between them. Germline values: CDR1 SGHNT, CDR2 YENEEA. CDR3: CASSLSGSYEQYF. The CDR3 nucleotides are TGTGCCAGCAGCTTGAGCGGCTCCTACGAGCAGTACTTC.

The chain recombines TRBV7-2 with TRBJ2-3; a possible D gene is TRBD2 (6 bases). Trimming left V 5 bases short and J 3 bases short, with 12 bases between. CDR3 size: 14 residues. The germline V gene has CDR1 SGHTA and CDR2 FQGNSA. The CDR3 reads CASSPRRGTDTQYF. As DNA, the CDR3 is TGTGCCAGCAGCCCGCGGAGGGGTACAGATACGCAGTATTTT.

The CDR3 loop reads CASSLTGALSSGANVLTF. The DNA for the CDR3 is TGTGCCAGCAGCTTGACAGGGGCATTAAGCTCTGGGGCCAACGTCCTGACTTTC. The chain couples TRBV7-2 to TRBJ2-6, with TRBD1 identical over 8 bases. The V gene's germline CDR1 is SGHTA and CDR2 FQGNSA. J gave up 0 bases and V 3 bases, and 7 bases lay outside the gene matches. CDR3 length: 18 residues.

J is TRBJ1-2 and V is TRBV29-1; TRBD1 might be the D (6 bases). V was trimmed by 7 bases and J by 6 bases, leaving 21 bases between them. The CDR3 has 14 residues. Germline loops: CDR1 SQVTM, CDR2 ANQGSEA. Here the CDR3 reads CSAGKTGSTDGYTF. The CDR3 coding sequence is TGCAGCGCCGGAAAGACAGGTTCTACGGATGGCTACACCTTC.

The V call is TRBV6-5, the J call TRBJ1-1; D may be TRBD1 (5 bases). V lost 5 bases, J lost 4 bases, and 11 bases lay in between. The CDR3 is 13 amino acids. Germline assignment: CDR1 MNHEY and CDR2 SVGAGI. The CDR3 DNA is TGTGCCAGCAGTACCACAGGTATCACTGAAGCTTTCTTT. It codes for CASSTTGITEAFF.

The V call is TRBV5-1, the J call TRBJ1-2; 7 bases are a match to TRBD1. This CDR3 spans 14 amino acids. The germline V gene has CDR1 SGHRS and CDR2 YFSETQ. V gave up 0 bases and J gave up 6 bases; unmatched junction bases: 5. The CDR3 loop reads CASSLVGGVDGYTF. The CDR3 DNA is TGCGCCAGCAGCTTGGTAGGGGGCGTAGATGGCTACACCTTC.

V usage is TRBV4-3 and J usage is TRBJ2-5; 10 nucleotides match TRBD2. Germline V gene data show CDR1 as LGHNA and CDR2 as YSLEER. V shed 0 bases, J shed 0 bases, and the junction held 10 bases outside the gene matches. This CDR3 is built from 19 residues. The CDR3 is CASSQEVSGGSSHQETQYF. The CDR3 nucleotides are TGCGCCAGCAGCCAAGAGGTTAGCGGGGGGTCCTCCCACCAAGAGACCCAGTACTTC.

The V gene is TRBV9, the J gene TRBJ2-7; D possibly corresponds to TRBD1 (6 bases). CDR3 length: 20 residues. Trimming shortened V by 3 bases and J by 4 bases, and 32 bases separated the two germline ends. The germline CDR1 and CDR2 sequences are SGDLS and YYNGEE. The DNA of the CDR3 is TGTGCCAGCAGCGCCAGAACCCCCGGAGGTGACAGGACGTTAGGGTACGAGCAGTACTTC. Translation gives CASSARTPGGDRTLGYEQYF.

This chain links TRBV7-9 with TRBJ2-3; TRBD1 might be the D (6 bases). The CDR3 sequence is 16 residues long. Trimming removed 5 bases from V and 5 bases from J, with 20 bases in between. Per the germline V gene, CDR1 is SEHNR and CDR2 is FQNEAQ (reference sequence). The CDR3 DNA sequence: TGTGCCAGCAGCACAGGTGGACAGTTCTATCTAGATACGCAGTATTTT. Translation: CASSTGGQFYLDTQYF.

The chain couples TRBV2 to TRBJ1-1; TRBD1 aligns across 9 bases. Germline values: CDR1 SNHLY, CDR2 FYNNEI. The CDR3 sequence is 13 residues long. J lost 11 bases, V lost 0 bases, and 4 bases had no gene match. CDR3 in DNA: TGTGCCAGCAGTGAAGCTCGGGGGACAGGGGCTTTCTTT. Encoded protein: CASSEARGTGAFF.

CDR3 nucleotide sequence: TGTGCCAGTGTCGGGACAGGCTCTAATTCACCCCTCCACTTT. Residues: CASVGTGSNSPLHF. The chain is built from TRBV28 and TRBJ1-6; TRBD1 matches at 8 bases. CDR1 and CDR2 (germline): MDHEN, SYDVKM. Germline trimming cut 9 bases from V and 6 bases from J; bases unmatched to any gene: 7. The CDR3 consists of 14 residues.

J is TRBJ2-1 and V is TRBV6-5; D possibly corresponds to TRBD1 (6 bases). The CDR3 is 13 residues long. Germline CDR1 MNHEY, CDR2 SVGAGI. Trimming removed 6 bases from V and 6 bases from J, with 12 bases in between. The chain's CDR3 is CASSLNRVNEQFF. The CDR3 coding sequence is TGTGCCAGCAGCCTCAACAGGGTCAATGAGCAGTTCTTC.

V usage is TRBV21-1 and J usage is TRBJ2-7; the DNA was not used to check the table's D call, TRBD2. TRBV21-1 is noted as a pseudogene. This CDR3 contains 13 residues. DNA for the CDR3: TGTGCCATCCCAGAGGATTCCGACTACGAGCAGTACTTC. This gives the protein CAIPEDSDYEQYF.

J is TRBJ1-4 and V is TRBV5-1; TRBD1 aligns across 8 bases. CDR3 length equals 16 residues. Germline lookup yields CDR1 SGHRS and CDR2 YFSETQ. V gave up 7 bases and J gave up 0 bases; unmatched junction bases: 8. CDR3 nucleotide sequence: TGCGCCAGCGCCCTACAGACAGGGGCAACTAATGAAAAACTGTTTTTT. Its protein product is CASALQTGATNEKLFF.

This chain connects TRBV7-9 to TRBJ2-5; a weak D match, TRBD1 (6 bases). The CDR3 has 14 residues. The V end lost 5 bases, the J end lost 5 bases, and 15 bases lay between the germline ends. The germline V gene encodes CDR1 SEHNR and CDR2 FQNEAQ (reference sequence). CDR3 in DNA: TGTGCCAGCAGCGGACGGACAGAGGGGGAGACCCAGTACTTC. Amino acids: CASSGRTEGETQYF.

The J gene is TRBJ2-3, the V gene TRBV7-9, with 9 bases lining up with TRBD2. J lost 5 bases, V lost 4 bases, and 10 bases had no gene match. The CDR3 contains 16 residues. Looked up from germline, CDR1 is SEHNR and CDR2 is FQNEAQ (reference sequence). The CDR3 DNA reads as TGTGCCAGCAGCTCACCGTTAGCGGGAGTGGGAGATACGCAGTATTTT. Protein product: CASSSPLAGVGDTQYF.

The rearrangement links TRBV24-1 to TRBJ2-7; the match to TRBD2 covers 13 bases. After removal of 4 bases from V and 4 bases from J, the junction contained 6 bases not matched to a gene. Germline lookup yields CDR1 KGHDR and CDR2 SFDVKD. The CDR3 runs to 16 residues. CDR3 loop: CATSEGGLAGNYEQYF. The CDR3 nucleotides read TGTGCCACCAGTGAGGGGGGACTAGCGGGGAATTACGAGCAGTACTTC.

The chain is built from TRBV19 and TRBJ1-5; D gene unclear. Germline values: CDR1 LNHDA, CDR2 SQIVND (reference sequence). CDR3 length: 16 amino acids. Trimming pared 7 bases from V and 2 bases from J, leaving 18 bases between. CDR3 DNA: TGTGCCAGTACTAGAGGAGGCAGCCTCGGCAATCAGCCCCAGCATTTT. Translated, it gives CASTRGGSLGNQPQHF.

This chain links TRBV7-8 with TRBJ2-3, with D maybe TRBD2 (6 bases). Trimming stripped 5 bases from V and 5 bases from J, with 17 bases between. The CDR3 loop spans 15 amino acids. Looked up from germline, CDR1 is SGHVS and CDR2 is FQNEAQ. CDR3 loop: CASSKRTKSQDTQYF. CDR3 DNA sequence: TGTGCCAGCAGCAAACGGACTAAATCACAAGATACGCAGTATTTT.

This sequence joins TRBV7-6 and TRBJ2-1; 8 nucleotides line up with TRBD1. The CDR3 contains 15 residues. Trimming removed 4 bases from V and 4 bases from J; junction bases left unmatched: 6. Germline CDR1 SGHVS, CDR2 FNYEAQ. The CDR3 is CASSSDRGAYNEQFF. Here the CDR3 DNA reads TGTGCCAGCAGCTCTGACAGGGGCGCGTACAATGAGCAGTTCTTC.

This sequence joins TRBV30 and TRBJ1-6, with D unresolved. Trimming cost V 0 bases and J 6 bases, with 9 bases left between them. Germline values: CDR1 GTSNPN, CDR2 SVGIG (reference sequence). The CDR3 runs to 14 residues. DNA of the CDR3: TGTGCCTGGAGTGTAGCGGTTGGTAATTCACCCCTCCACTTT. Encoded protein: CAWSVAVGNSPLHF.

On this clone: A far larger clone differs by one base, so this is likely a read error. The rearrangement links TRBV5-6 to TRBJ2-1; 9 bases agree with TRBD2. From germline, CDR1 is SGHDT and CDR2 YYEEEE. CDR3 size: 19 residues. The trim removed 4 bases at V and 8 bases at J, leaving 22 bases unmatched. The CDR3 bases are TGTGCCAGCAGCCCGACTAGCGGAAGAGGGGGGGGAGGGGCCGATGAGCAGTTCTTC. Residues: CASSPTSGRGGGGADEQFF.